Detailed here is one T cell receptor (beta chain). The antigen is undetermined. Noted treatment: some 19 received Ad26.COV2.S at low or high dose, single or two shots; roughly five received placebo; per-sample allocation not given. Sampling was done on day 63 after the first vaccine or placebo injection. Ad26.COV2.S expressed prefusion-stabilized spike from the original Wuhan strain. The CDR3 runs 14 residues. Germline V gene data show CDR1 as MNHEY and CDR2 as SVGAGI. Trimming shortened V by 6 bases and J by 5 bases, and 16 bases separated the two germline ends. These data originate in a study of Ad26.COV2.S vaccination and SARS-CoV-2 variants. Whole-study context: Administration of Ad26.COV2.S was intramuscular, either once or twice 56 days apart. Findings and caveats of the study: People who got the vaccine had more spike-specific TCR breadth than people who got placebo. Estimates derived from TCR breadth and depth analyses may have underestimated total T cell responses.

Here immunoSEQ multiplex PCR was the method, and the copy in TCRdb shows in-frame clones only, minus some. Of approximately 480,000 clones in the sample, around 88% were seen once. Sequences were derived from peripheral blood, sampled in a trial of Ad26.COV2.S vaccine versus placebo. The rearrangement uses TRBV6-5 and TRBJ1-1; D ambiguous. The receptor's source is a person aged 18-60 years who received the Ad26.COV2.S COVID-19 vaccine or a placebo. CDR3 sequence reads: CASSTDLGWTEAFF. The CDR3 nucleotides read TGTGCCAGCAGCACGGACCTAGGTTGGACTGAAGCTTTCTTT.